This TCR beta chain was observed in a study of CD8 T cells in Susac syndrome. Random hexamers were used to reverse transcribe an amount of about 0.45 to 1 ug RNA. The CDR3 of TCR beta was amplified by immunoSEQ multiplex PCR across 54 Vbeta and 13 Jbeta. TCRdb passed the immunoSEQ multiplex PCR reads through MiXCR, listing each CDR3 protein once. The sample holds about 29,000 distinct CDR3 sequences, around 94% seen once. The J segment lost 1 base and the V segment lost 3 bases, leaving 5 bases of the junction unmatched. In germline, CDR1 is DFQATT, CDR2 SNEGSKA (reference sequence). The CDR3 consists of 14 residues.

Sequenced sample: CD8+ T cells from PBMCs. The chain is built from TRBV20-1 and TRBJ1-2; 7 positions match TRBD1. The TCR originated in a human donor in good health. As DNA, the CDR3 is TGCAGTGCTAGGTATAGGGACAGTAACTATGGCTACACCTTC. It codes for CSARYRDSNYGYTF.